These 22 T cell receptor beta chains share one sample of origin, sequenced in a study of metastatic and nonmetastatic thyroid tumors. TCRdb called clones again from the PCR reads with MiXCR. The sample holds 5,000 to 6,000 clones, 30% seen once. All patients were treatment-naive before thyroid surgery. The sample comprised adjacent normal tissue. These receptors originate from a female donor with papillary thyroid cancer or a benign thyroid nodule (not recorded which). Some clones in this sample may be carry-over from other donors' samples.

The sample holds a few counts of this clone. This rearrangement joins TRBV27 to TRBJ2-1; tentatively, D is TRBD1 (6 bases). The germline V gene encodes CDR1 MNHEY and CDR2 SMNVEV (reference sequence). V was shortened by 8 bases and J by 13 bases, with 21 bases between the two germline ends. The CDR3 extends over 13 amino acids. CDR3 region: CASQKGQYSYQFF. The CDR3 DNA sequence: TGTGCCAGCCAAAAAGGACAGTACAGTTATCAGTTCTTC.

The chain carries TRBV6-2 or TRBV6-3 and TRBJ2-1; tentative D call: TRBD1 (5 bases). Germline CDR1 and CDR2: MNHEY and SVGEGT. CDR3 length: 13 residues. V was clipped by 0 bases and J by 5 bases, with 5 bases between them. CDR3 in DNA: TGTGCCAGCAGTTACTCGACAGACAATGAGCAGTTCTTC. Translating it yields CASSYSTDNEQFF.

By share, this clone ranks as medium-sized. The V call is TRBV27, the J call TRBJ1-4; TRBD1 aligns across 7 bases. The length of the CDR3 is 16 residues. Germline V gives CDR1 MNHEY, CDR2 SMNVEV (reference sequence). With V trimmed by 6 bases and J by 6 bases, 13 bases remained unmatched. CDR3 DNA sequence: TGTGCCAGCAGCTCCTTACCGACAGGGTGGCATGAAAAACTGTTTTTT. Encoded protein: CASSSLPTGWHEKLFF.

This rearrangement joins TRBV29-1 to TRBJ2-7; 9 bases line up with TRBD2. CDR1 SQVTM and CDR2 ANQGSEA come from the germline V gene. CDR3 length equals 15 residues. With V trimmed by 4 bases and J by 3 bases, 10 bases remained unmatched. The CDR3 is CSVVRLAVAGYEQYF. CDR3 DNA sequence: TGCAGCGTTGTGAGACTAGCGGTAGCCGGCTACGAGCAGTACTTC.

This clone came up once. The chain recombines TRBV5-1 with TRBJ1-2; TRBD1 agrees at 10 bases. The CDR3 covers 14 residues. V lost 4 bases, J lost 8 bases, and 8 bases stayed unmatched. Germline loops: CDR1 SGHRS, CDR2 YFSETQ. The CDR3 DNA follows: TGCGCCAGCAGCAGGGACAGGGGAATCTCCGGCTACACCTTC. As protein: CASSRDRGISGYTF. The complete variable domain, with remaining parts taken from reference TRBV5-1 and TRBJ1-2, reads KAGVTQTPRYLIKTRGQQVTLSCSPISGHRSVSWYQQTPGQGLQFLFEYFSETQRNKGNFPGRFSGRQFSNSRSEMNVSTLELGDSALYLCASSRDRGISGYTFGSGTRLTVV.

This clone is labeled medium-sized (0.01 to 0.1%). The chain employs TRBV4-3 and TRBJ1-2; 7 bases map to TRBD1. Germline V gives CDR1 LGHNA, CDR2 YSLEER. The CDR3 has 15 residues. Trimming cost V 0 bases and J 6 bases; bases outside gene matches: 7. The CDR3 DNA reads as TGCGCCAGCAGCCAAGACCGTACAGGGGCGAATGGCTACACCTTC. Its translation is CASSQDRTGANGYTF.

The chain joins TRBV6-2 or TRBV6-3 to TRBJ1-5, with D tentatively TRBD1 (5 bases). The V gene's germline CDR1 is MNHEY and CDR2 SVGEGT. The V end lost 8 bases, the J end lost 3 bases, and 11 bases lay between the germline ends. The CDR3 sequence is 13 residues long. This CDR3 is CASVRGTNQPQHF. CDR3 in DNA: TGTGCCAGCGTCCGGGGGACCAATCAGCCCCAGCATTTT.

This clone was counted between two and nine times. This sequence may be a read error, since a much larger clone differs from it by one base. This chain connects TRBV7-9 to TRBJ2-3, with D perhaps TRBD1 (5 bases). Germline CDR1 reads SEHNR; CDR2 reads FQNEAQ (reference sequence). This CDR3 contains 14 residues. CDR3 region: CASSSRAPIDAQYF. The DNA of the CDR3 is TGTGCCAGCAGCTCCAGGGCCCCCATAGATGCGCAGTATTTT.

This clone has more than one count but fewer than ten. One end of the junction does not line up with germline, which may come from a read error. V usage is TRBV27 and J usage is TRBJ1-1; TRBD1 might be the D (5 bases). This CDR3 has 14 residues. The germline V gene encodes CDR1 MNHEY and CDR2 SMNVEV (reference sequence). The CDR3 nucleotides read TGTGCCAGCAGTTTCTCAGGGAGAAACCCTGAAGCTTTATTT. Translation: CASSFSGRNPEALF.

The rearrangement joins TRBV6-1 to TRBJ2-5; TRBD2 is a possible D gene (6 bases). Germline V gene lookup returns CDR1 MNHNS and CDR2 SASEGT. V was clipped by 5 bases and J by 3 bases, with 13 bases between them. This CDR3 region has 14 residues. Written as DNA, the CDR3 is TGTGCCAGCAGTTTGGGGCGGGATGAAGAGACCCAGTACTTC. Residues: CASSLGRDEETQYF.

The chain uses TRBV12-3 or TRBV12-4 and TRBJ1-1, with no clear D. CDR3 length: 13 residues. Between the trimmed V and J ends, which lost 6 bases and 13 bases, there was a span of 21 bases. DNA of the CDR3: TGTGCCAGCAGCCAAAATAACATGGAAGAGGATTTCTTT. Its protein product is CASSQNNMEEDFF.

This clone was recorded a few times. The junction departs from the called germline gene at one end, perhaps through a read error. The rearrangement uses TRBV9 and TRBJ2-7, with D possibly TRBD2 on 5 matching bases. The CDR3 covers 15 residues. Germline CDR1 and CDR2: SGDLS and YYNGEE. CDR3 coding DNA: TGTGCCAGCAGCCCTAGTATTGGGTTCGACTACGAGCAGCACTTC. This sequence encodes CASSPSIGFDYEQHF.

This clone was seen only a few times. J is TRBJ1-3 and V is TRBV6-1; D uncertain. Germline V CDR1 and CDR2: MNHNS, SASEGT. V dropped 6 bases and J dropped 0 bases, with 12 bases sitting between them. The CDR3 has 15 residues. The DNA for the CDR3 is TGTGCCAGCAGGAAAGACCGCAACTCTGGAAACACCATATATTTT. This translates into CASRKDRNSGNTIYF.

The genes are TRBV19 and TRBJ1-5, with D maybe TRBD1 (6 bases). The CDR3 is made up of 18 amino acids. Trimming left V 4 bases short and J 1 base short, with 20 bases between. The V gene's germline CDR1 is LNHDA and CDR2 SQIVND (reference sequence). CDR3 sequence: CASSNRVVISGSNQPQHF. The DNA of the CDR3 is TGTGCCAGTAGTAACAGGGTGGTAATTAGCGGAAGCAATCAGCCCCAGCATTTT.

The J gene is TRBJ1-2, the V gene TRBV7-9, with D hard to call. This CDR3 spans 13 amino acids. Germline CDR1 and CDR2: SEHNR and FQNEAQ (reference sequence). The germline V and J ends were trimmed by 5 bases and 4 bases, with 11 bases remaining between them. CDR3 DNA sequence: TGTGCCAGCAGCGCCCAAGAAGGCTATGGCTACACCTTC. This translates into CASSAQEGYGYTF.

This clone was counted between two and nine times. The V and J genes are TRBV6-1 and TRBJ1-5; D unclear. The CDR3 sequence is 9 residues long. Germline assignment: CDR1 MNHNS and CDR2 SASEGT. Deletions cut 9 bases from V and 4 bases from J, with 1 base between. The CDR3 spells CARNQPQHF. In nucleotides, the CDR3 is TGTGCCAGAAATCAGCCCCAGCATTTT.

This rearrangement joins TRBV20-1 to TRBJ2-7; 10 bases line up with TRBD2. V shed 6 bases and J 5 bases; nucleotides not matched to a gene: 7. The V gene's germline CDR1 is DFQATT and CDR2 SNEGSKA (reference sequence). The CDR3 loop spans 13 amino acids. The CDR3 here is CSAETSGFNEQYF. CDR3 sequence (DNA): TGCAGTGCAGAGACTAGCGGGTTCAACGAGCAGTACTTC.

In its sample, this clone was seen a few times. The CDR3 coding sequence is TGTGCCAGCAGTCAGGCCGAGGGGACTAGCGGAGAGCAGTTCTTC. The encoded protein is CASSQAEGTSGEQFF. The chain uses TRBV6-2 or TRBV6-3 and TRBJ2-1, with 11 bases lining up with TRBD2. The CDR3 has 15 residues. Trimming removed 5 bases from V and 10 bases from J; junction bases left unmatched: 10. In germline, CDR1 is MNHEY, CDR2 SVGEGT.

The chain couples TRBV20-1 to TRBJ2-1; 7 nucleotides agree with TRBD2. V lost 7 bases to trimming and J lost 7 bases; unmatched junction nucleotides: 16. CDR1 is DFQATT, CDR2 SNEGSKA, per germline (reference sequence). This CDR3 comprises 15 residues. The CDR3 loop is CSVPRLRTRTNEQFF. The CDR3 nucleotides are TGCAGTGTTCCACGCCTGCGGACTAGGACAAATGAGCAGTTCTTC.

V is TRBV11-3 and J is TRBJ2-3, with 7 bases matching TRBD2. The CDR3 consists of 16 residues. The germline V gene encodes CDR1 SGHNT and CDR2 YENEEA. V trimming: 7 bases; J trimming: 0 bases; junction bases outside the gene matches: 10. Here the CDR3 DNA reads TGTGCCAGCACCGCGAGGGCTAGCGGCAGCACAGATACGCAGTATTTT. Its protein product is CASTARASGSTDTQYF.

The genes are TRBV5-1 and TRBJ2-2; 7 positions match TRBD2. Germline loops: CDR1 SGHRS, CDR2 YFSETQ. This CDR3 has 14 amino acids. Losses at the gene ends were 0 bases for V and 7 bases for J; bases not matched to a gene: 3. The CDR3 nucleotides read TGCGCCAGCAGCTTGGTCGGGAGGAGCGGGGAGCTGTTTTTT. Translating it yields CASSLVGRSGELFF.

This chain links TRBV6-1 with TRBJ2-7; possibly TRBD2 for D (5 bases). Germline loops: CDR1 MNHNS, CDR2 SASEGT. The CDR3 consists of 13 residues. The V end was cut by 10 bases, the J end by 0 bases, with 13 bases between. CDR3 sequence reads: CATIATSSYEQYF. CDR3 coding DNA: TGTGCCACCATAGCGACCAGCTCCTACGAGCAGTACTTC.